Given below is one T cell receptor (beta chain) in context. The data are from a study of blood T cell repertoires in COVID-19. Study background: PBMCs, B-cell-depleted T cells, or T cells were the source of the cDNA or gDNA that made up the material.

The assay was immunoSEQ multiplex PCR, and TCRdb's table has in-frame clones only and misses some. The data hold 190,000 or so clones, with around 92% observed a single time. The study recruited people aged roughly 18 to 100 years across some 23 US areas. Participants had their cohort set by participant-reported clinical history. Two negative PCRs, clearance, or symptom resolution had been documented for recovered Cohort 3 donors. This receptor was identified in a woman aged 18-29 years who had recovered from COVID-19. The sequenced sample consisted of PBMCs or T cells enriched from blood (not recorded which).

CDR3 DNA: TGTGCCAGCAGCCGGAGGACAGCCACCGAAAAACTGTTTTTT. Translation gives CASSRRTATEKLFF. This rearrangement joins TRBV7-2 to TRBJ1-4, with D tentatively TRBD1 (6 bases). Germline CDR1 and CDR2: SGHTA and FQGNSA. Trimming pared 5 bases from V and 8 bases from J, leaving 15 bases between. This CDR3 is built from 14 residues. The whole variable domain, remainder taken from reference TRBV7-2 and TRBJ1-4, is GAGVSQSPSNKVTEKGKDVELRCDPISGHTALYWYRQSLGQGLEFLIYFQGNSAPDKSGLPSDRFSAERTGGSVSTLTIQRTQQEDSAVYLCASSRRTATEKLFFGSGTQLSVL.